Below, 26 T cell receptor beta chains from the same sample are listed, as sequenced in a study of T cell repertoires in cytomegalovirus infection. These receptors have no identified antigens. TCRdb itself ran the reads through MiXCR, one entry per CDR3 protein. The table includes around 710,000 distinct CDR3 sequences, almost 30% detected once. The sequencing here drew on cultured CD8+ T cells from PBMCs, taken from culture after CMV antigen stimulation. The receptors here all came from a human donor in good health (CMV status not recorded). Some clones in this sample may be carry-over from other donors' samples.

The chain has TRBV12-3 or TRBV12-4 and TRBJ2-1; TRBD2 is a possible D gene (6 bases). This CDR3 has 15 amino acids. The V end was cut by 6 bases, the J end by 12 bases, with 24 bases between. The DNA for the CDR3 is TGTGCCAGCAGCCAAACTAGCCCTATGATTTGGGGGCAGTTCTTC. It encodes CASSQTSPMIWGQFF.

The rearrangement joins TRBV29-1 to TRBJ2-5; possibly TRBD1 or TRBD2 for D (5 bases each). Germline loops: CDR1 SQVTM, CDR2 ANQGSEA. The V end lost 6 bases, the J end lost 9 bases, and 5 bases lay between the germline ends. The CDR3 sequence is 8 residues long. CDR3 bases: TGCAGCGTGGGGGCCCAGTACTTC. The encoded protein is CSVGAQYF.

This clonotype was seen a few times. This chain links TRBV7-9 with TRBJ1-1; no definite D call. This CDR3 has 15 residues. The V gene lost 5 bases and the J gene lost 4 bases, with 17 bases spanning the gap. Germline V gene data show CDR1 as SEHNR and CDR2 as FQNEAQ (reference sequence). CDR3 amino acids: CASSPIGVASTEAFF. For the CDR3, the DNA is TGTGCCAGCAGCCCGATCGGGGTCGCCTCCACTGAAGCTTTCTTT. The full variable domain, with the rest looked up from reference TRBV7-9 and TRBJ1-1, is DTGVSQNPRHKITKRGQNVTFRCDPISEHNRLYWYRQTLGQGPEFLTYFQNEAQLEKSRLLSDRFSAERPKGSFSTLEIQRTEQGDSAMYLCASSPIGVASTEAFFGQGTRLTVV.

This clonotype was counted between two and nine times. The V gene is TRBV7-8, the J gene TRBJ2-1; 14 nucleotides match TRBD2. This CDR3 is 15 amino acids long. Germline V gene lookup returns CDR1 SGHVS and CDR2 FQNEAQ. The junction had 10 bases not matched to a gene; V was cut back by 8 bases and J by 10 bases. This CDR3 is CASFWTSGGPREQFF. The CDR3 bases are TGTGCCAGCTTTTGGACTAGCGGGGGGCCTAGGGAGCAGTTCTTC.

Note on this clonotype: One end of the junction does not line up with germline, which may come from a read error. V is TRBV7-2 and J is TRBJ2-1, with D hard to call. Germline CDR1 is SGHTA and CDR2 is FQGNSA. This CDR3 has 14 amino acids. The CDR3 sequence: CDSSLLMVDNEQFF. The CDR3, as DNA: TGTGACAGCAGCTTATTGATGGTAGACAATGAGCAGTTCTTC. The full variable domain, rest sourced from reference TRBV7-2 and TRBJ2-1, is GAGVSQSPSNKVTEKGKDVELRCDPISGHTALYWYRQSLGQGLEFLIYFQGNSAPDKSGLPSDRFSAERTGGSVSTLTIQRTQQEDSAVYLCDSSLLMVDNEQFFGPGTRLTVL.

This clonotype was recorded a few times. The CDR3 loop is CAIRMSRDRESYSGNTIYF. Written as DNA, the CDR3 is TGTGCCATCAGAATGAGCCGGGACAGAGAGTCATACTCTGGAAACACCATATATTTT. The chain couples TRBV10-3 to TRBJ1-3; 7 nucleotides agree with TRBD1. Trimming removed 6 bases from V and 0 bases from J; junction bases left unmatched: 17. The germline gives CDR1 ENHRY, CDR2 SYGVKD. The CDR3 totals 19 residues.

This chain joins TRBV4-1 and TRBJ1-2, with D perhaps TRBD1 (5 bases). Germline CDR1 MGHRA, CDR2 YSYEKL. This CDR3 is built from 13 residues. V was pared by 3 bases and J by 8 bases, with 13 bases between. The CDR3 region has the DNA TGCGCCAGCAGCCAGGGATCAGGGCTCGGCTACACCTTC. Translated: CASSQGSGLGYTF.

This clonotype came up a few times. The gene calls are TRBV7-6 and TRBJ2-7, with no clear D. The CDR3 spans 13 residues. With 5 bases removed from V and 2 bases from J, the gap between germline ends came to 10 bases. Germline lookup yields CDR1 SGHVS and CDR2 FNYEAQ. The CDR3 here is CASSALVTYEQYF. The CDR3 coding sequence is TGTGCCAGCAGCGCCCTGGTCACCTACGAGCAGTACTTC.

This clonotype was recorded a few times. The CDR3 coding sequence is TGTGCCAGCAGTTTTCGGGGGGGCGCAGATACGCAGTATTTT. It encodes CASSFRGGADTQYF. The chain links TRBV12-3 or TRBV12-4 to TRBJ2-3; 8 positions agree with TRBD2. CDR3 length: 14 residues. J gave up 4 bases and V 3 bases, and 3 bases lay outside the gene matches.

CDR3 loop: CASSLGVGAVTGELFF. CDR3 nucleotides: TGTGCCAGCAGCTTAGGGGTGGGGGCGGTGACCGGGGAGCTGTTTTTT. The chain recombines TRBV6-6 with TRBJ2-2; possible D gene TRBD1, 6 bases. With 6 bases removed from V and 5 bases from J, the gap between germline ends came to 19 bases. The germline gives CDR1 MNHNY, CDR2 SVGAGI (reference sequence). CDR3 size: 16 residues.

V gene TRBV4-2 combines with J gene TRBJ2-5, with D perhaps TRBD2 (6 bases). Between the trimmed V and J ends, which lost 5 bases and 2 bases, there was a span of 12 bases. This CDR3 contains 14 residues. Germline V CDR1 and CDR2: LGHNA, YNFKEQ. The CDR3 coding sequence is TGTGCCAGCAGCAATAGACTAGGGCAAGAGACCCAGTACTTC. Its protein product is CASSNRLGQETQYF.

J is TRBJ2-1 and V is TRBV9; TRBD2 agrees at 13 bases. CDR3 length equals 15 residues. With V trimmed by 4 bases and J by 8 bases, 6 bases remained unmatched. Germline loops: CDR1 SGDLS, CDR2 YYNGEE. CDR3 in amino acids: CASSPTGLAGDEQFF. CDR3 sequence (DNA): TGTGCCAGCAGCCCCACAGGACTAGCGGGGGATGAGCAGTTCTTC.

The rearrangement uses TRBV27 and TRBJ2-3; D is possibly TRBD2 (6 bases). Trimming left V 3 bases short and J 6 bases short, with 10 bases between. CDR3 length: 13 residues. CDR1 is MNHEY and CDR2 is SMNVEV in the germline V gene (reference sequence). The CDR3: CASSLAGRDTQYF. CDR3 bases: TGTGCCAGCAGTTTGGCTGGGAGGGATACGCAGTATTTT.

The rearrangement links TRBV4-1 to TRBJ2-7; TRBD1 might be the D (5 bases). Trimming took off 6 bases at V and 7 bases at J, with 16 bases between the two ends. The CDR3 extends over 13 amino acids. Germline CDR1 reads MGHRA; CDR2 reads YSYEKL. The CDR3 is CASREDTGQEQYF. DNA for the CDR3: TGCGCCAGCAGAGAGGACACTGGCCAAGAGCAGTACTTC.

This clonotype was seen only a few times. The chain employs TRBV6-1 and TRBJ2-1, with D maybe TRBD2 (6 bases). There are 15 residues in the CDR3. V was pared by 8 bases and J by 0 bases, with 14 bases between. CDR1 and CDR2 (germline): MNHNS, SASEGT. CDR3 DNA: TGTGCCAGCGGGGAAGGACTAAGCTCCTACAATGAGCAGTTCTTC. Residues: CASGEGLSSYNEQFF.

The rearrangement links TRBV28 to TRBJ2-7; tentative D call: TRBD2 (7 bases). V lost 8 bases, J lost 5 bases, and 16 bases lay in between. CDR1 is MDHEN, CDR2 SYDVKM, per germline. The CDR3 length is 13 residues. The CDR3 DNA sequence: TGTGCCAGCGAGGGGGTGCGGGGGAACGAGCAGTACGTC. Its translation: CASEGVRGNEQYV.

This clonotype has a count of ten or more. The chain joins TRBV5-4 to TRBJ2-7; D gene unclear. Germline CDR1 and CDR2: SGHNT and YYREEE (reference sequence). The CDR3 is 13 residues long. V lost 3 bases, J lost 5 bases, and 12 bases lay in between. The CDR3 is CASSSTGTHEQYF. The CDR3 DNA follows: TGTGCCAGCAGCTCGACGGGTACCCACGAGCAGTACTTC.

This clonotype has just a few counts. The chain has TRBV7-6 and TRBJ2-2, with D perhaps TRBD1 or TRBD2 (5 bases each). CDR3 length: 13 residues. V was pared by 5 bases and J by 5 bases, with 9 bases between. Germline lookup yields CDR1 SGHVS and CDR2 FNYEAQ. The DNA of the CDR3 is TGTGCCAGCAGCCTAGGGGAGACCGGGGAGCTGTTTTTT. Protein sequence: CASSLGETGELFF. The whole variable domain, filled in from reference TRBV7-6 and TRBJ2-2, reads GAGVSQSPRYKVTKRGQDVALRCDPISGHVSLYWYRQALGQGPEFLTYFNYEAQQDKSGLPNDRFSAERPEGSISTLTIQRTEQRDSAMYRCASSLGETGELFFGEGSRLTVL.

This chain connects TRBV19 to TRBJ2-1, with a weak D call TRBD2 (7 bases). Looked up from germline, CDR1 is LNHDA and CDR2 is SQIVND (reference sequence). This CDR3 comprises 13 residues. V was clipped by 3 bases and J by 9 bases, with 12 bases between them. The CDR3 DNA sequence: TGTGCCAGTAGTATTGGGGGGGCCCGTGAGCAGTTCTTC. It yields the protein CASSIGGAREQFF.

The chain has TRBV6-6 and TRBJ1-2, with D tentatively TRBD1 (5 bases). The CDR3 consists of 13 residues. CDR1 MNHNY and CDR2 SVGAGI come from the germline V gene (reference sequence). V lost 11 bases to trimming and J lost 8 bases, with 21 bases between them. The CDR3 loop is CAAPDGATLGYTF. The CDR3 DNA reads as TGTGCCGCTCCGGATGGGGCAACTTTGGGCTACACCTTC.

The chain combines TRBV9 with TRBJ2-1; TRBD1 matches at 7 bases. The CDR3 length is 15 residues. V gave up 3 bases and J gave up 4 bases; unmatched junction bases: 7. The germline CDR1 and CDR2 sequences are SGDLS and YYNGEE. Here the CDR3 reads CASSGQGVPYNEQFF. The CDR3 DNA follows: TGTGCCAGCAGCGGACAGGGAGTCCCTTACAATGAGCAGTTCTTC.

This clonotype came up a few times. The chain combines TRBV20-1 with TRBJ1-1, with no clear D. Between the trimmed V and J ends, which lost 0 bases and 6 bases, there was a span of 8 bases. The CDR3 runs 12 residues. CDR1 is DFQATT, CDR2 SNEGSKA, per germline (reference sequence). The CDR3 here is CSARDIVAEAFF. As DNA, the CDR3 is TGCAGTGCTAGAGATATCGTGGCTGAAGCTTTCTTT.

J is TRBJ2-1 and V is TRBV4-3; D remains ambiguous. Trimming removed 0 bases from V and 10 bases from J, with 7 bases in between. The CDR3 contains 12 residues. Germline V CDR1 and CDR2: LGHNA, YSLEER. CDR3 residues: CASSQERREQFF. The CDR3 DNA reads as TGCGCCAGCAGCCAAGAGAGGAGAGAGCAGTTCTTC.

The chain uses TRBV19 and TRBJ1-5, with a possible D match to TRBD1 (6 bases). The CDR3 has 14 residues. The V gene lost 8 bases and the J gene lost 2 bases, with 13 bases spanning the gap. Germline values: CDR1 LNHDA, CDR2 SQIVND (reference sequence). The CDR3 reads CASCRGGGNQPQHF. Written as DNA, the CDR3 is TGTGCCAGTTGTAGGGGGGGGGGCAATCAGCCCCAGCATTTT.

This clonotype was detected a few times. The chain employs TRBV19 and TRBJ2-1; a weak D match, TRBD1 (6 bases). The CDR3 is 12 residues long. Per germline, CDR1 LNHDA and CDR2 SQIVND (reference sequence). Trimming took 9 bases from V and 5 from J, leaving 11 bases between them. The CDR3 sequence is CASGQLDNEQFF. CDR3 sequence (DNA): TGTGCCAGCGGACAGTTGGACAATGAGCAGTTCTTC.

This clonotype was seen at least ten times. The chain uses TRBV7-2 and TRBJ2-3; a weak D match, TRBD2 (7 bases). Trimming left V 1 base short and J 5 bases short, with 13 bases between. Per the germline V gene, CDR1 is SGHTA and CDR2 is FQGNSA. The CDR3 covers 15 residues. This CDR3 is CASSLVGGALDTQYF. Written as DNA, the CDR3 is TGTGCCAGCAGCTTAGTAGGGGGGGCCCTAGATACGCAGTATTTT.